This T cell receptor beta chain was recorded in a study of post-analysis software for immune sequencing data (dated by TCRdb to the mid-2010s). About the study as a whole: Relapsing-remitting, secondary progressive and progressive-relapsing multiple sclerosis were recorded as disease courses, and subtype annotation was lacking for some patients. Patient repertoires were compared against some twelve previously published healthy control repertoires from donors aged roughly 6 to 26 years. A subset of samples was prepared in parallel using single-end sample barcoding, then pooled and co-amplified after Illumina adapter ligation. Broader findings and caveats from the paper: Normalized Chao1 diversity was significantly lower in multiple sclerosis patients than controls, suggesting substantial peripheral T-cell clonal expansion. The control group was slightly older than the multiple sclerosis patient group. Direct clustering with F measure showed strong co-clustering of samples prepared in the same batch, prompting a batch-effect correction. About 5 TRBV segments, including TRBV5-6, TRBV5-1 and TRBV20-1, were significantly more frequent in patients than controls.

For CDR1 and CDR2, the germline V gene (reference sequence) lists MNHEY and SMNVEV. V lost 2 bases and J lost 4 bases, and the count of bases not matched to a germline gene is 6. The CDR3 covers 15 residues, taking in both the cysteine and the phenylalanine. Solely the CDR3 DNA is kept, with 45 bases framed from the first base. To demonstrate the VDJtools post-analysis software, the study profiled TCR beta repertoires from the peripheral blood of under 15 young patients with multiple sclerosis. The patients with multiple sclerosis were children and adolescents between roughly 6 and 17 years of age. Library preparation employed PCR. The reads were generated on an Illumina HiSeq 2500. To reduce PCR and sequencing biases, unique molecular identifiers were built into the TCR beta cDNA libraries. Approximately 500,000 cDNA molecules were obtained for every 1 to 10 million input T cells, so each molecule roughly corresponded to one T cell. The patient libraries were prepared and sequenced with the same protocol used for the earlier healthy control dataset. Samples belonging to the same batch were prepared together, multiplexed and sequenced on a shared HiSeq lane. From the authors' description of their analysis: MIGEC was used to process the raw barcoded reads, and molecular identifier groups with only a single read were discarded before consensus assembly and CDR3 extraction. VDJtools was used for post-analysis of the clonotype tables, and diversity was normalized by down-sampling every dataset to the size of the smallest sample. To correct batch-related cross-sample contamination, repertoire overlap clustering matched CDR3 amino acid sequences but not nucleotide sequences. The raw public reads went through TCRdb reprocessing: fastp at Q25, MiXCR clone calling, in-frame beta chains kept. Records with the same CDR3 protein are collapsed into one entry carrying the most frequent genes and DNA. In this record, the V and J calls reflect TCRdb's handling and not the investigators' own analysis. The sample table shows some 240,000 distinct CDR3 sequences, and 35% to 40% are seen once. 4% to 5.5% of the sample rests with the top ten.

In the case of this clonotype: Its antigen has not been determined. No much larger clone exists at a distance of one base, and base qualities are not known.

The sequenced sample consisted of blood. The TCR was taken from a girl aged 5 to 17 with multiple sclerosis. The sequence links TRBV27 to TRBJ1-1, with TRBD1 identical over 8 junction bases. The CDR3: CASSLIPTGVTEAFF. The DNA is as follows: TGTGCCAGCAGTTTAATCCCGACAGGGGTCACTGAAGCTTTCTTT.